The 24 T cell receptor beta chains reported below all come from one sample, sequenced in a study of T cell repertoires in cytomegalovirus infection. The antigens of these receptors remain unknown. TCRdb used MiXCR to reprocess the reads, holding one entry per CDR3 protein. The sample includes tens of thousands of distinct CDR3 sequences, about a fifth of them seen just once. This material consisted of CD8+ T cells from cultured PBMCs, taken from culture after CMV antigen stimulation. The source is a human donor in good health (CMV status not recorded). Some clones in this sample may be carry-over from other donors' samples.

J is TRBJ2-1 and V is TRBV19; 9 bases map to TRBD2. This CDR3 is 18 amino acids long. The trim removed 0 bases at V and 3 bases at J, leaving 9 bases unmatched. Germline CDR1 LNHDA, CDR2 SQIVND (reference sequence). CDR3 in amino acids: CASSIEGLAGTYYNEQFF. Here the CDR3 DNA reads TGTGCCAGTAGTATAGAGGGGCTAGCGGGGACATACTACAATGAGCAGTTCTTC.

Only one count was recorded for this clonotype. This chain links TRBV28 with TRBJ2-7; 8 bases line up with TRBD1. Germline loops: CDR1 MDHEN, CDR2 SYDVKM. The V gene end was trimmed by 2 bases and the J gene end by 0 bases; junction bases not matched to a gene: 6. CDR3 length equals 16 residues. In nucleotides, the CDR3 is TGTGCCAGCAGTTTAAGTCAGGACAGGGTCTCCTACGAGCAGTACTTC. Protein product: CASSLSQDRVSYEQYF.

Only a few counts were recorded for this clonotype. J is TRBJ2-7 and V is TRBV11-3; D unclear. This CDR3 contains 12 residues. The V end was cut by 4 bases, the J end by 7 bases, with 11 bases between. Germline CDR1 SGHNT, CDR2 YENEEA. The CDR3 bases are TGTGCCAGCAGCTCAATTTGGGGTGAGCAGTACTTC. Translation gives CASSSIWGEQYF.

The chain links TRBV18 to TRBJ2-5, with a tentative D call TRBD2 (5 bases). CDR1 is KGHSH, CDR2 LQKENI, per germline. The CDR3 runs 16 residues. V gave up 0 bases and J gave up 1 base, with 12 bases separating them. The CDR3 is CASSPPSGELQETQYF. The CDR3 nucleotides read TGTGCCAGCTCACCACCCAGCGGAGAACTCCAAGAGACCCAGTACTTC.

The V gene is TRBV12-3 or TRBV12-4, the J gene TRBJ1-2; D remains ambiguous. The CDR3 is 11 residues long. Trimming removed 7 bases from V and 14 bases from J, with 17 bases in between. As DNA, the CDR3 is TGTGCCAGCACTACCTGGCAGGTGGAAACCTTC. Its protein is CASTTWQVETF.

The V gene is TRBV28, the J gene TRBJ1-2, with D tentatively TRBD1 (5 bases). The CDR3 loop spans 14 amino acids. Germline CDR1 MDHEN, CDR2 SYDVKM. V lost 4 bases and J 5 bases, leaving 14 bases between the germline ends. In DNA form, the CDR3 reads TGTGCCAGCAGTTGGGGGGGGGTACTGTATGGCTACACCTTC. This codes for CASSWGGVLYGYTF.

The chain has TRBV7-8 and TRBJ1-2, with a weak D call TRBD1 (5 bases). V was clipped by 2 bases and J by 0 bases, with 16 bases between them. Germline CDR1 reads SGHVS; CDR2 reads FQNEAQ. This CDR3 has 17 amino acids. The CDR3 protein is CASSLMGGGLTNYGYTF. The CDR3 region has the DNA TGTGCCAGCAGCTTAATGGGGGGGGGTCTGACTAACTATGGCTACACCTTC.

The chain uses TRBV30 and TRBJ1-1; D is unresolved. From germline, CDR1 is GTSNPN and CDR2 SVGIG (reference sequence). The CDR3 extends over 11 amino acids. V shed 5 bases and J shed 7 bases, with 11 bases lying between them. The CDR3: CAWGWGSEAFF. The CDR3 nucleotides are TGTGCCTGGGGTTGGGGAAGTGAAGCTTTCTTT.

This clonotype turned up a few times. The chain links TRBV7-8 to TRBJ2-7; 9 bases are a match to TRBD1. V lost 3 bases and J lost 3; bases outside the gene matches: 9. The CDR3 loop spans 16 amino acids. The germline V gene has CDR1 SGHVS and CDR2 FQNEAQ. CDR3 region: CASSFRDRGSLYEQYF. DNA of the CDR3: TGTGCCAGCAGCTTTCGAGACAGGGGGTCGCTCTACGAGCAGTACTTC.

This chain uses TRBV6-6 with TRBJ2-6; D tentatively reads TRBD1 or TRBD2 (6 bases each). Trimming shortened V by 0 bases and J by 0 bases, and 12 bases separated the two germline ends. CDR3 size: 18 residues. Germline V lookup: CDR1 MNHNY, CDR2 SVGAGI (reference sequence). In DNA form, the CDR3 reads TGTGCCAGCAGTTACTCGTCGGGGGCCTACTCTGGGGCCAACGTCCTGACTTTC. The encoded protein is CASSYSSGAYSGANVLTF.

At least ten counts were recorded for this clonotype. The CDR3 loop reads CASSQEGLAGVSEQYF. The CDR3 DNA reads TGCGCCAGCAGCCAAGAAGGTCTAGCGGGAGTGTCCGAGCAGTACTTC. This chain uses TRBV4-1 with TRBJ2-7; 10 bases are a match to TRBD2. The germline V gene encodes CDR1 MGHRA and CDR2 YSYEKL. V lost 0 bases to trimming and J lost 6 bases; unmatched junction nucleotides: 8. The length of the CDR3 is 16 residues.

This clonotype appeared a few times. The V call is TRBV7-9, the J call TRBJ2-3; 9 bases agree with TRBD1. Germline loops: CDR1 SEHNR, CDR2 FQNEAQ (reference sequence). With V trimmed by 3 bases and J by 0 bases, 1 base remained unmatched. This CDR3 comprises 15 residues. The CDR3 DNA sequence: TGTGCCAGCAGCTTGGACAGGGGAAGCACAGATACGCAGTATTTT. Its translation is CASSLDRGSTDTQYF. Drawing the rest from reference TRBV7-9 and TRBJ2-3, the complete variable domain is DTGVSQNPRHKITKRGQNVTFRCDPISEHNRLYWYRQTLGQGPEFLTYFQNEAQLEKSRLLSDRFSAERPKGSFSTLEIQRTEQGDSAMYLCASSLDRGSTDTQYFGPGTRLTVL.

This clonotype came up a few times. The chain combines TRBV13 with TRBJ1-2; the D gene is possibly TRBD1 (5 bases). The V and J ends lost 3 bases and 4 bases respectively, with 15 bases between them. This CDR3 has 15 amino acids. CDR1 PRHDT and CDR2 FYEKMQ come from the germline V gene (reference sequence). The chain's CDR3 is CASSLGLGGLYGYTF. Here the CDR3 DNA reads TGTGCCAGCAGCTTGGGATTGGGGGGACTCTATGGCTACACCTTC.

This CDR3 reads CASSRWGGTDTQYF. As DNA, the CDR3 is TGTGCCAGTTCGAGGTGGGGCGGAACAGATACGCAGTATTTT. The chain employs TRBV27 and TRBJ2-3; tentative D call: TRBD1 (5 bases). Germline CDR1 is MNHEY and CDR2 is SMNVEV (reference sequence). Trimming shortened V by 9 bases and J by 3 bases, and 16 bases separated the two germline ends. This CDR3 is 14 amino acids long.

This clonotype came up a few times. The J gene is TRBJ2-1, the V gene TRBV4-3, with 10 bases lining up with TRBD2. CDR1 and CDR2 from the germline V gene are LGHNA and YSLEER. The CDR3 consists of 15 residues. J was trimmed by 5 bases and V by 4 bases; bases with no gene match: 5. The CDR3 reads CASSLLAGANNEQFF. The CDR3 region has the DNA TGCGCCAGCAGCCTCCTAGCGGGAGCGAACAATGAGCAGTTCTTC.

CDR3 sequence (DNA): TGTGCCAGTAGTATAGATCTAGGGCAGGGTAATCAGCCCCAGCATTTT. Translation: CASSIDLGQGNQPQHF. The chain couples TRBV19 to TRBJ1-5; possibly TRBD1 for D (5 bases). V gave up 0 bases and J gave up 4 bases, with 13 bases separating them. Germline loops: CDR1 LNHDA, CDR2 SQIVND (reference sequence). This CDR3 is built from 16 residues.

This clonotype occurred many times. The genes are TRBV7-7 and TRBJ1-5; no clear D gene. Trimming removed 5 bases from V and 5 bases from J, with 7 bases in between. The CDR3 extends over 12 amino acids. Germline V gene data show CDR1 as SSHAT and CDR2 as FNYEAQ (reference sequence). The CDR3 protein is CASSECDQPQHF. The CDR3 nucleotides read TGTGCCAGCAGCGAATGCGATCAGCCCCAGCATTTT.

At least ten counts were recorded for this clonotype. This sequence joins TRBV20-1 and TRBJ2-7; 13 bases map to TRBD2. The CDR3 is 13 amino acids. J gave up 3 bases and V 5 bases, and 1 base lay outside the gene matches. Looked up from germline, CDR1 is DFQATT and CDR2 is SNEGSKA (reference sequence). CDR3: CSARTSGSYEQYF. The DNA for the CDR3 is TGCAGTGCTCGGACTAGCGGGAGCTACGAGCAGTACTTC.

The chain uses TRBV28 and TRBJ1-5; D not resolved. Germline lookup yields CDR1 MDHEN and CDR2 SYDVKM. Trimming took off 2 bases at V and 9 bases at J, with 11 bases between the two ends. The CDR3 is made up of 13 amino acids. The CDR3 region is CASSLSGMGPQHF. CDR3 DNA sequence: TGTGCCAGCAGTTTAAGCGGCATGGGGCCCCAGCATTTT.

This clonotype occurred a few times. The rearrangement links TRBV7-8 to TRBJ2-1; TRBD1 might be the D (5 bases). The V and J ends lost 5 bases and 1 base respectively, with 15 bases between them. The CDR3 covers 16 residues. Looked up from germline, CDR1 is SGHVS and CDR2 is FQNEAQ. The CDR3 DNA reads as TGTGCCAGCAGCCCCCAGGGCAGGGAATCCTACAATGAGCAGTTCTTC. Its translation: CASSPQGRESYNEQFF.

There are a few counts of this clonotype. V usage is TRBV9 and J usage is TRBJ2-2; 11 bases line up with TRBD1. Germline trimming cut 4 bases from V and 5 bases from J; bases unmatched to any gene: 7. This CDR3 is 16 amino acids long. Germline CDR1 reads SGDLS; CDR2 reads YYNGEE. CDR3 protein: CASSPLGTGGTGELFF. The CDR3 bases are TGTGCCAGCAGCCCCCTCGGGACAGGGGGTACCGGGGAGCTGTTTTTT.

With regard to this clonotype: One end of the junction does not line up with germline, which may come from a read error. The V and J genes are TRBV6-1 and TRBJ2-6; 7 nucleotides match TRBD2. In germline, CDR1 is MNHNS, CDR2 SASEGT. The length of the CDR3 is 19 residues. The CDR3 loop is CASSYPRGVPSSGANILTF. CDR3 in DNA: TGTGCCAGCAGTTACCCCCGGGGGGTACCGAGCTCTGGGGCCAACATCCTGACTTTC.

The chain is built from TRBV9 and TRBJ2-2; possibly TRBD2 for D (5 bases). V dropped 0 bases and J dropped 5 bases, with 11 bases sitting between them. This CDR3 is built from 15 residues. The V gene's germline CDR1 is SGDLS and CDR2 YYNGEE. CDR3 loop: CASSVGGSATGELFF. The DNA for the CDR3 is TGTGCCAGCAGCGTAGGAGGGAGCGCGACCGGGGAGCTGTTTTTT.

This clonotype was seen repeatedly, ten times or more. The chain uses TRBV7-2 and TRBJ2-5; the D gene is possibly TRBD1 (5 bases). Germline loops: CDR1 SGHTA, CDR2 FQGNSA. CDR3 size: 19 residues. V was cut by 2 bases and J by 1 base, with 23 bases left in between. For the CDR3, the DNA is TGTGCCAGCAGCTTAATCCTCTACCCTGACAGACCTGGCCAAGAGACCCAGTACTTC. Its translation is CASSLILYPDRPGQETQYF.